This T cell receptor beta chain was identified in a study of blood T cell repertoires in COVID-19. Across the whole study: The United States, Italy and Spain supplied acute and convalescent COVID-19 samples.

In the source study's methods: Cell counts per sample came from amplifying reference gene primers. The assay was immunoSEQ multiplex PCR, and TCRdb's table has in-frame clones only and misses some. Clonal size and the V and J genes are those of that table, whereas D and trimming came from the DNA. The sample holds some 68,000 clones, roughly 80% seen once. V lost 2 bases, J lost 6 bases, and 7 bases lay in between. CDR1 is KGHSH and CDR2 is LQKENI in the germline V gene. The length of the CDR3 is 12 residues. This sequence originates from a man between 65 and 85 years old with acute or convalescent COVID-19. This chain connects TRBV18 to TRBJ1-1; the D is unclear. The sample taken for sequencing was peripheral blood. The CDR3 nucleotides are TGTGCCAGCTCACCATCGGTAGCTGAAGCTTTCTTT. This gives the protein CASSPSVAEAFF.